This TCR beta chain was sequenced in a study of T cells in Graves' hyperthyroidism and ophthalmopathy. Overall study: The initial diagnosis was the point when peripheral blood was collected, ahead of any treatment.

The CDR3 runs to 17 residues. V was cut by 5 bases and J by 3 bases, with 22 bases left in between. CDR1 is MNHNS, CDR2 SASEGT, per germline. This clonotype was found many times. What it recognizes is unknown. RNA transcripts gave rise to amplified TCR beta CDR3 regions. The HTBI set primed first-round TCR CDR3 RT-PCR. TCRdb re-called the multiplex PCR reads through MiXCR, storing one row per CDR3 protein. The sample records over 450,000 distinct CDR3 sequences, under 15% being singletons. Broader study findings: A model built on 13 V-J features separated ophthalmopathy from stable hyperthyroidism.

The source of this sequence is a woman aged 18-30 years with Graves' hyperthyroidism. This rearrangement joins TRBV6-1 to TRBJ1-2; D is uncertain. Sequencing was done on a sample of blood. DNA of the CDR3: TGTGCCAGCAGTTATTACCTCGGGGAGTCCGGTTACTATGGCTACACCTTC. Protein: CASSYYLGESGYYGYTF.